Listed here are 14 T cell receptor beta chains from one sample, sequenced in a study of T cell repertoires in cytomegalovirus infection. TCRdb itself ran the reads through MiXCR, one entry per CDR3 protein. This sample has about 300,000 distinct CDR3 sequences, with around 9.6% found just once. Sequencing was carried out using PBMCs. The receptors here all came from a human donor in good health (CMV status not recorded). Some clones in this sample may be carry-over from other donors' samples.

This clonotype was observed many times. This chain joins TRBV4-3 and TRBJ2-3; the D is unclear. The CDR3 totals 15 residues. Germline lookup yields CDR1 LGHNA and CDR2 YSLEER. Trimming stripped 4 bases from V and 0 bases from J, with 11 bases between. DNA of the CDR3: TGCGCCAGCAGCCCCTCCAGTTTTAGCACAGATACGCAGTATTTT. As protein: CASSPSSFSTDTQYF.

In its sample, this clonotype was seen a few times. The CDR3 sequence: CASSQDRASGNTIYF. In DNA, the CDR3 is TGCGCCAGCAGCCAAGACAGAGCCTCTGGAAACACCATATATTTT. The chain has TRBV4-3 and TRBJ1-3; D gene uncertain. V gave up 0 bases and J gave up 0 bases, with 6 bases separating them. The CDR3 is 15 amino acids. Germline values: CDR1 LGHNA, CDR2 YSLEER.

This chain links TRBV6-6 with TRBJ2-3, with 7 bases aligning to TRBD2. The V gene end was trimmed by 2 bases and the J gene end by 7 bases; junction bases not matched to a gene: 12. This CDR3 comprises 16 residues. Germline V gives CDR1 MNHNY, CDR2 SVGAGI (reference sequence). The CDR3 loop is CASSYRGGSPGNTQYF. The CDR3 coding sequence is TGTGCCAGCAGTTACCGCGGGGGATCCCCAGGAAATACGCAGTATTTT.

The V call is TRBV7-9, the J call TRBJ2-2, with D maybe TRBD2 (7 bases). V was clipped by 3 bases and J by 4 bases, with 12 bases between them. Germline V gene lookup returns CDR1 SEHNR and CDR2 FQNEAQ (reference sequence). This CDR3 has 15 residues. CDR3 residues: CASSFFGGLTGELFF. In DNA form, the CDR3 reads TGTGCCAGCAGCTTTTTCGGGGGGCTCACCGGGGAGCTGTTTTTT.

Many counts were recorded for this clonotype. This sequence joins TRBV27 and TRBJ2-3; D uncertain. V lost 0 bases, J lost 6 bases, and 10 bases lay in between. Germline-derived CDR1 and CDR2 are MNHEY and SMNVEV (reference sequence). CDR3 size: 14 residues. Here the CDR3 reads CASSLSSLRDTQYF. The CDR3 DNA sequence: TGTGCCAGCAGTTTATCGTCCCTGAGGGATACGCAGTATTTT.

This clonotype was observed many times. A junction boundary mismatches the germline segment, possibly from a read error. The chain links TRBV7-7 to TRBJ2-5; 7 nucleotides line up with TRBD1. Germline V CDR1 and CDR2: SSHAT, FNYEAQ (reference sequence). This CDR3 region has 13 residues. Here the CDR3 reads CASSGQAQETQYF. In nucleotides, the CDR3 is TGTGCTAGCAGCGGACAGGCCCAAGAGACCCAGTACTTC.

The gene calls are TRBV19 and TRBJ2-3; no firm D call. Trimming took 3 bases from V and 6 from J, leaving 10 bases between them. The CDR3 totals 13 residues. The germline V gene encodes CDR1 LNHDA and CDR2 SQIVND (reference sequence). The CDR3 DNA is TGTGCCAGTAGTATCGTGTGGGCTGATACGCAGTATTTT. It is translated as CASSIVWADTQYF.

This clonotype was recorded many times. V usage is TRBV20-1 and J usage is TRBJ2-3, with 13 nucleotides matching TRBD2. CDR1 and CDR2 from the germline V gene are DFQATT and SNEGSKA (reference sequence). With 6 bases clipped from V and 1 base from J, the junction kept 7 bases outside the gene matches. The CDR3 has 16 residues. The CDR3 is CSATRGLAGGTDTQYF. The DNA of the CDR3 is TGCAGTGCAACGAGAGGACTAGCGGGGGGCACAGATACGCAGTATTTT.

Many counts were recorded for this clonotype. The gene calls are TRBV28 and TRBJ2-3, with 13 bases identical to TRBD2. The CDR3 consists of 17 residues. Germline-derived CDR1 and CDR2 are MDHEN and SYDVKM. V dropped 4 bases and J dropped 5; count of bases not matched to a gene: 9. As DNA, the CDR3 is TGTGCCAGCAGTTCGTGGACTAGCGGGGGTAATAGAGATACGCAGTATTTT. Amino acids: CASSSWTSGGNRDTQYF. Based on the CDR3 plus reference TRBV28 and TRBJ2-3, the full variable domain is DVKVTQSSRYLVKRTGEKVFLECVQDMDHENMFWYRQDPGLGLRLIYFSYDVKMKEKGDIPEGYSVSREKKERFSLILESASTNQTSMYLCASSSWTSGGNRDTQYFGPGTRLTVL.

This chain joins TRBV6-6 and TRBJ2-1; D not certain. The CDR3 has 14 amino acids. V was clipped by 5 bases and J by 2 bases, with 10 bases between them. Germline V gene lookup returns CDR1 MNHNY and CDR2 SVGAGI (reference sequence). This CDR3 reads CASSAGRTYNEQFF. In nucleotides, the CDR3 is TGTGCCAGCAGTGCCGGGCGAACCTACAATGAGCAGTTCTTC.

The gene calls are TRBV6-2 or TRBV6-3 and TRBJ2-7; the D call may be TRBD1 or TRBD2 (5 bases each). Germline loops: CDR1 MNHEY, CDR2 SVGEGT. The CDR3 contains 14 residues. The V end lost 6 bases, the J end lost 2 bases, and 14 bases lay between the germline ends. DNA for the CDR3: TGTGCCAGCAGAAACTTCGGGACGACCTACGAGCAGTACGTC. The encoded protein is CASRNFGTTYEQYV.

This clonotype was seen repeatedly, ten times or more. The chain recombines TRBV10-3 with TRBJ1-2, with D possibly being TRBD1 (5 bases). V lost 2 bases to trimming and J lost 6 bases, with 10 bases between them. Per germline, CDR1 ENHRY and CDR2 SYGVKD. The CDR3 runs 13 residues. CDR3 residues: CAISELGANGYTF. DNA for the CDR3: TGTGCCATCAGTGAGCTCGGGGCGAATGGCTACACCTTC.

This clonotype was found a few times. The V call is TRBV28, the J call TRBJ2-7, with 8 bases that match TRBD1. In germline, CDR1 is MDHEN, CDR2 SYDVKM. V shed 3 bases, J shed 6 bases, and the junction held 4 bases outside the gene matches. The CDR3 has 13 amino acids. The DNA for the CDR3 is TGTGCCAGCAGTTTGCCCGGGACAGGCGAGCAGTACGTC. Translation gives CASSLPGTGEQYV.

At least ten counts were recorded for this clonotype. The chain is built from TRBV6-5 and TRBJ2-1, with D perhaps matching TRBD2 (6 bases). Germline V CDR1 and CDR2: MNHEY, SVGAGI. V was trimmed by 3 bases and J by 7 bases, leaving 16 bases between them. The CDR3 is 15 amino acids. The DNA of the CDR3 is TGTGCCAGCAGTTATTCAGAGATCGCGGGGAATGAGCAGTTCTTC. The encoded protein is CASSYSEIAGNEQFF.